The 23 T cell receptor beta chains below were found in one sample sequenced in a study of human T cells and chemical hapten exposure. Described time point: pre-sensitization, week 0. Specified treatment: therapeutic diphenylcyclopropenone sensitization with weekly scalp DPC. In TCRdb, the RACE reads were re-called with MiXCR into one record per CDR3 protein. This sample has 90,000 or so distinct CDR3 sequences, with over 6.5% found just once. The source was whole blood, collected in connection with sensitization to the hapten diphenylcyclopropenone (DPC). These receptors were obtained from a man aged 35 to 55 with alopecia areata. Some clones in this sample may be carry-over from other donors' samples.

At least ten counts were recorded for this clonotype. This chain links TRBV7-2 with TRBJ1-6, with TRBD1 as a possible D gene (5 bases). The CDR3 loop spans 15 amino acids. V lost 0 bases and J 6 bases, leaving 9 bases between the germline ends. The germline V gene has CDR1 SGHTA and CDR2 FQGNSA. CDR3 nucleotide sequence: TGTGCCAGCAGCTTAGCAGGGGCCTCTAATTCACCCCTCCACTTT. The encoded protein is CASSLAGASNSPLHF.

The J gene is TRBJ2-3, the V gene TRBV2; TRBD1 matches at 11 bases. Losses at the gene ends were 6 bases for V and 4 bases for J; bases not matched to a gene: 6. The CDR3 is made up of 15 amino acids. Germline V gene lookup returns CDR1 SNHLY and CDR2 FYNNEI. CDR3 region: CASSRDRGGADTQYF. The CDR3 DNA sequence: TGTGCCAGCAGCCGGGACAGGGGGGGCGCAGATACGCAGTATTTT.

This clonotype was counted between two and nine times. The chain recombines TRBV5-6 with TRBJ2-2; D is uncertain. This CDR3 is built from 15 residues. V was shortened by 0 bases and J by 7 bases, with 13 bases between the two germline ends. CDR1 and CDR2 (germline): SGHDT, YYEEEE. CDR3 sequence (DNA): TGTGCCAGCAGCTTGGTTGTAAATATCGGCGGGGAGCTGTTTTTT. Amino acid sequence: CASSLVVNIGGELFF.

V gene TRBV7-9 combines with J gene TRBJ1-1; D not certain. CDR3 length equals 12 residues. Germline CDR1 is SEHNR and CDR2 is FQNEAQ (reference sequence). Trimming took off 5 bases at V and 10 bases at J, with 14 bases between the two ends. The CDR3: CASSQTSFGAFF. The CDR3 nucleotides read TGTGCCAGCAGCCAGACTTCTTTCGGAGCTTTCTTT.

This clonotype was found a few times. The chain has TRBV7-9 and TRBJ1-1, with D unresolved. The CDR3 runs 14 residues. V lost 1 base and J 1 base, leaving 7 bases between the germline ends. CDR1 SEHNR and CDR2 FQNEAQ come from the germline V gene (reference sequence). CDR3 in amino acids: CASSLVSRNTEAFF. CDR3 in DNA: TGTGCCAGCAGCTTAGTTTCTAGGAACACTGAAGCTTTCTTT.

The gene calls are TRBV5-1 and TRBJ2-7, with 13 bases matching TRBD2. This CDR3 is 15 amino acids long. From germline, CDR1 is SGHRS and CDR2 YFSETQ. The CDR3 loop reads CVSSAGLAGIYEQYV. CDR3 nucleotide sequence: TGCGTCAGCAGCGCGGGACTAGCGGGGATCTACGAGCAGTACGTC.

This clonotype came up many times. Here the CDR3 DNA reads TGTGCCAGCAGCCAAAACCCTCCCTCCTTTGAAGCTTTCTTT. Amino acids: CASSQNPPSFEAFF. The rearrangement uses TRBV3-1 and TRBJ1-1; unclear D gene. Germline V gene data show CDR1 as LGHDT and CDR2 as YNNKEL (reference sequence). This CDR3 contains 14 residues. V shed 2 bases and J shed 7 bases, with 14 bases lying between them.

This clonotype was observed once. The chain employs TRBV3-1 and TRBJ2-5, with D perhaps TRBD2 (6 bases). The CDR3 length is 14 residues. Germline V lookup: CDR1 LGHDT, CDR2 YNNKEL (reference sequence). V dropped 4 bases and J dropped 2 bases, with 11 bases sitting between them. CDR3 DNA: TGTGCCAGCAGCCCTGGGAGGACACAAGAGACCCAGTACTTC. This encodes CASSPGRTQETQYF.

CDR3 coding DNA: TGCAGTGCTAGTACCGTGGTAGCGAAAGATACGCAGTATTTT. It translates to CSASTVVAKDTQYF. The V call is TRBV20-1, the J call TRBJ2-3, with TRBD2 as a possible D gene (5 bases). CDR1 is DFQATT and CDR2 is SNEGSKA in the germline V gene (reference sequence). This CDR3 has 14 residues. V gave up 3 bases and J gave up 5 bases, with 15 bases separating them.

This clonotype was observed a few times. This chain joins TRBV7-2 and TRBJ2-1, with a possible D match to TRBD2 (7 bases). V was trimmed by 1 base and J by 9 bases, leaving 22 bases between them. The CDR3 is made up of 17 amino acids. Germline CDR1 reads SGHTA; CDR2 reads FQGNSA. The CDR3 DNA sequence: TGTGCCAGCAGCTTAGGGGGGGGGTTGAACAGGGAGGGTGAGCAGTTCTTC. It translates to CASSLGGGLNREGEQFF.

As regards this clonotype: At one end the junction does not follow the germline gene, possibly because of a read error. V usage is TRBV6-6 and J usage is TRBJ2-3; either TRBD1 or TRBD2 may fit D (5 bases each). The CDR3 consists of 17 residues. Germline values: CDR1 MNHNY, CDR2 SVGAGI (reference sequence). This chain's CDR3 is CDSSYSLPGPKTDTQYF. CDR3 nucleotides: TGTGACAGCAGTTACTCCTTACCGGGACCTAAAACAGATACGCAGTATTTT.

This clonotype appeared many times. The chain links TRBV20-1 to TRBJ1-2, with 8 bases matching TRBD1. The germline gives CDR1 DFQATT, CDR2 SNEGSKA (reference sequence). With V trimmed by 4 bases and J by 4 bases, 8 bases remained unmatched. CDR3 length equals 14 residues. The CDR3 loop is CSAKSGTGTYGYTF. In DNA, the CDR3 is TGCAGTGCTAAATCCGGGACAGGCACCTATGGCTACACCTTC.

This clonotype was seen at least ten times. The V gene is TRBV20-1, the J gene TRBJ1-5; possible D gene TRBD1, 6 bases. Trimming pared 2 bases from V and 4 bases from J, leaving 18 bases between. The CDR3 runs to 16 residues. The germline V gene encodes CDR1 DFQATT and CDR2 SNEGSKA (reference sequence). This CDR3 reads CSARPGALGQNQPQHF. The CDR3, as DNA: TGCAGTGCTAGACCAGGGGCTCTAGGACAGAATCAGCCCCAGCATTTT.

This chain links TRBV5-1 with TRBJ2-7; D ambiguous. Trimming shortened V by 4 bases and J by 6 bases, and 11 bases separated the two germline ends. Looked up from germline, CDR1 is SGHRS and CDR2 is YFSETQ. This CDR3 has 12 residues. This CDR3 is CASSKTGTEQYF. DNA of the CDR3: TGCGCCAGCAGCAAGACGGGCACCGAGCAGTACTTC.

In this sample, this clonotype turned up many times. The genes are TRBV24-1 and TRBJ2-3; the D is unclear. V lost 7 bases and J 2 bases, leaving 12 bases between the germline ends. In germline, CDR1 is KGHDR, CDR2 SFDVKD. The length of the CDR3 is 14 residues. DNA for the CDR3: TGTGCCACCAGCACCGGGCTCTACACAGATACGCAGTATTTT. Translation: CATSTGLYTDTQYF.

This clonotype was seen many times. This chain uses TRBV5-4 with TRBJ2-1, with a weak D call TRBD2 (5 bases). The CDR3 runs to 12 residues. CDR1 is SGHNT, CDR2 YYREEE, per germline (reference sequence). The ends were cut back, 2 bases at V and 6 bases at J, with 6 bases in the middle. CDR3 in amino acids: CASSLEGNEQFF. In DNA, the CDR3 is TGTGCCAGCAGCTTAGAGGGCAATGAGCAGTTCTTC.

This chain uses TRBV3-1 with TRBJ1-1; D is unresolved. The CDR3 sequence is 14 residues long. The V gene's germline CDR1 is LGHDT and CDR2 YNNKEL (reference sequence). Trimming removed 1 base from V and 0 bases from J, with 6 bases in between. For the CDR3, the DNA is TGTGCCAGCAGCCAAGGGTCCATGAACACTGAAGCTTTCTTT. Its translation is CASSQGSMNTEAFF.

This clonotype was observed a handful of times. V gene TRBV12-3 or TRBV12-4 combines with J gene TRBJ2-3, with D possibly TRBD1 on 6 matching bases. Deletions cut 6 bases from V and 2 bases from J, with 18 bases between. This CDR3 is built from 16 residues. CDR3 sequence: CASSHASGHSTDTQYF. CDR3 bases: TGTGCCAGCAGCCATGCTTCGGGACACTCCACAGATACGCAGTATTTT.

The genes are TRBV2 and TRBJ1-1; D is unresolved. This CDR3 has 13 amino acids. With 10 bases removed from V and 0 bases from J, the gap between germline ends came to 12 bases. CDR1 and CDR2 from the germline V gene are SNHLY and FYNNEI. The CDR3 nucleotides are TGTGCCACCCAACGCGATCTGAACACTGAAGCTTTCTTT. It specifies CATQRDLNTEAFF.

The CDR3 loop is CASRDTTLAALRDV. CDR3 in DNA: TGTGCCAGCAGAGACACCACTCTAGCGGCCCTGCGTGATGTC. The V and J genes are TRBV2 and TRBJ2-7; 7 bases agree with TRBD2. This CDR3 contains 14 residues. Germline CDR1 is SNHLY and CDR2 is FYNNEI.

The chain uses TRBV5-4 and TRBJ2-1, with 9 bases fitting TRBD2. V lost 0 bases, J lost 7 bases, and 8 bases stayed unmatched. Germline loops: CDR1 SGHNT, CDR2 YYREEE (reference sequence). This CDR3 contains 16 residues. The CDR3 DNA reads as TGTGCCAGCAGCTTGGACGGCGGGAGGGCCTGGAATGAGCAGTTCTTC. Amino acid sequence: CASSLDGGRAWNEQFF.

This clonotype showed up just a few times. The chain couples TRBV27 to TRBJ2-1; 13 bases map to TRBD2. The junction had 18 bases not matched to a gene; V was cut back by 6 bases and J by 7 bases. CDR1 is MNHEY, CDR2 SMNVEV, per germline (reference sequence). CDR3 length equals 19 residues. The CDR3 nucleotides read TGTGCCAGCAGACCAGACGGTTTACTAGCGGGAGGGATCGGGAATGAGCAGTTCTTC. Protein product: CASRPDGLLAGGIGNEQFF.

This rearrangement joins TRBV12-3 or TRBV12-4 to TRBJ2-7, with D perhaps TRBD2 (6 bases). The CDR3 extends over 16 amino acids. Trimming took off 5 bases at V and 3 bases at J, with 20 bases between the two ends. CDR3 nucleotide sequence: TGTGCCAGCAGTCCCCCCGGGGGTACAGGACGCTACGAGCAGTACTTC. Translating it yields CASSPPGGTGRYEQYF.